Shown below are 6 T cell receptor beta chains from a single sample sequenced in a study of blood T cell repertoires in COVID-19. Only in-frame clones appear in the TCRdb table, and some are missing; sequencing was by immunoSEQ multiplex PCR. Of roughly 79,000 clones listed, 84% were seen once; the top ten hold 3% to 4%. The sequencing input was peripheral blood. The receptors were sampled from a man aged 50 or older with acute or convalescent COVID-19.

The chain carries TRBV7-3 and TRBJ1-2; 7 nucleotides match TRBD1. Unmatched junction bases numbered 10, after V lost 5 bases and J lost 7 bases. The CDR3 runs to 14 residues. CDR1 is SGHTA and CDR2 is FQGTGA in the germline V gene. CDR3 region: CASSPSGTASGYTF. The CDR3 coding sequence is TGTGCCAGCAGCCCCTCCGGGACAGCAAGTGGCTACACCTTC.

The CDR3 reads CASSLSGGPTEAFF. The CDR3 region has the DNA TGTGCCAGCAGCCTTTCAGGGGGGCCCACTGAAGCTTTCTTT. The chain recombines TRBV7-2 with TRBJ1-1; 7 positions agree with TRBD1. The V gene's germline CDR1 is SGHTA and CDR2 FQGNSA. This CDR3 region has 14 residues. J was trimmed by 4 bases and V by 5 bases; bases with no gene match: 7.

The chain joins TRBV3-1 (or the pseudogene TRBV3-2) to TRBJ1-5; a weak D match, TRBD1 (5 bases). Trimming took 3 bases from V and 7 from J, leaving 28 bases between them. CDR1 is LGHDT and CDR2 is YNNKEL in the germline V gene (reference sequence). This CDR3 region has 19 residues. CDR3 region: CASSHRDWPGTGDEQPQHF. CDR3 DNA: TGTGCCAGCAGCCACCGAGATTGGCCGGGAACGGGGGACGAACAGCCCCAGCATTTT.

This clone was recorded only once. The chain combines TRBV11-2 with TRBJ1-5; D is unresolved. CDR1 and CDR2 from the germline V gene are SGHAT and FQNNGV. Trimming cost V 0 bases and J 5 bases, with 5 bases left between them. The CDR3 contains 13 residues. The CDR3 loop reads CASSLDRDQPQHF. CDR3 in DNA: TGTGCCAGCAGCTTAGATCGCGATCAGCCCCAGCATTTT.

This clone was found once. The J gene is TRBJ2-3, the V gene TRBV7-5; the D call of TRBD2 is as the table states it, not checked on the DNA. TRBV7-5 constitutes a pseudogene. This CDR3 contains 16 residues. This chain's CDR3 is CARSPIGLVGGDTQYF. DNA for the CDR3: TGTGCCAGAAGTCCGATCGGACTAGTTGGCGGCGATACGCAGTATTTT.

The chain combines TRBV19 with TRBJ2-3; TRBD1 agrees at 8 bases. V trimming: 0 bases; J trimming: 2 bases; junction bases outside the gene matches: 13. The germline CDR1 and CDR2 sequences are LNHDA and SQIVND (reference sequence). This CDR3 has 19 residues. In nucleotides, the CDR3 is TGTGCCAGTAGTATAGATCCCCCCCCCGAGACAGGGGTCACAGATACGCAGTATTTT. Residues: CASSIDPPPETGVTDTQYF.